Listed below are T cell receptor beta chains from one sample, sequenced in a study of blood T cell repertoires in COVID-19. The assay was immunoSEQ multiplex PCR, and TCRdb's table has in-frame clones only and misses some. Altogether some 180,000 clones are present, around 85% being singletons, with the ten largest covering just under 8.5%. Source material: peripheral blood. The receptors stem from a woman aged 60 to 75 with acute or convalescent COVID-19. The CDR3 runs from the conserved cysteine through the conserved F or W. The order of the fields is J gene, CDR3 length, clone size, V gene, D gene, CDR3 DNA, CDR3 protein. D genes are given only for firm matches. Clone size, where shown, is once, few, many, or a class for clones that have expanded.

J: TRBJ2-1
length: 17
size: -
V: TRBV5-6
D: TRBD1
DNA: TGTGCCAGCAGCCCAACCGGGACAGGGGGTTTAGGGAATGAGCAGTTCTTC
CDR3: CASSPTGTGGLGNEQFF

J: TRBJ2-1
length: 14
size: -
V: TRBV7-3
D: -
DNA: TGTGCCAGCAGCCCTAGCGCCACAAACAATGAGCAGTTCTTC
CDR3: CASSPSATNNEQFF

J: TRBJ1-6
length: 14
size: -
V: TRBV5-1
D: TRBD1
DNA: TGCGCCAGCACCAGGGACAGCACCAATTCACCCCTCCACTTT
CDR3: CASTRDSTNSPLHF

J: TRBJ1-1
length: 15
size: -
V: TRBV19
D: -
DNA: TGTGCCAGTAGTAGGTCAACAGGTCTAGGAACTGAAGCTTTCTTT
CDR3: CASSRSTGLGTEAFF

J: TRBJ2-7
length: 13
size: -
V: TRBV19
D: TRBD1
DNA: TGTGCCAGTAGTAGGACGGGACAGCGGGAGCAGTACTTC
CDR3: CASSRTGQREQYF

J: TRBJ2-5
length: 15
size: few
V: TRBV6-5
D: -
DNA: TGTGCCAGCAGTTACTCGAATCTCAGGTCCGAGACCCAGTACTTC
CDR3: CASSYSNLRSETQYF

J: TRBJ2-2
length: 16
size: once
V: TRBV27
D: -
DNA: TGTGCCAGCAGTTACCGTCGCAGGGCTGACACCGGGGAGCTGTTTTTT
CDR3: CASSYRRRADTGELFF

J: TRBJ1-1
length: 11
size: -
V: TRBV12-3/TRBV12-4
D: -
DNA: TGTGCCAGCAGTCTGGACAGAGCAGCTTTCTTT
CDR3: CASSLDRAAFF

J: TRBJ1-6
length: 14
size: -
V: TRBV28
D: TRBD1
DNA: TGTGCCAGCAGTGGAACAGGGGGGAATTCACCCCTCCACTTT
CDR3: CASSGTGGNSPLHF

J: TRBJ2-1
length: 14
size: -
V: TRBV7-3
D: TRBD2
DNA: TGTGCCAGCAGCTTAACTAGCGGGCCTAATGAGCAGTTCTTC
CDR3: CASSLTSGPNEQFF

J: TRBJ1-2
length: 14
size: few
V: TRBV27
D: -
DNA: TGTGCCAGCAGTCCGACAGGACCCCCCTATGGCTACACCTTC
CDR3: CASSPTGPPYGYTF

J: TRBJ2-2
length: 14
size: -
V: TRBV27
D: -
DNA: TGTGCCAGCAGTTTTCAACAGAGCACCGGGGAGCTGTTTTTT
CDR3: CASSFQQSTGELFF

J: TRBJ1-5
length: 14
size: -
V: TRBV5-5
D: -
DNA: TGTGCCAGCAGCTCGACAGGAGTTAATCAGCCCCAGCATTTT
CDR3: CASSSTGVNQPQHF

J: TRBJ2-1
length: 18
size: -
V: TRBV18
D: TRBD1
DNA: TGTGCCAGCTCCAACTGGATCCCGGGACAGGGGCTCTACAATGAGCAGTTCTTC
CDR3: CASSNWIPGQGLYNEQFF

J: TRBJ1-2
length: 17
size: -
V: TRBV7-8
D: -
DNA: TGTGCCAGCAGCCCCACGGGGCATGGGGGTTCGGGAGGCGGCTACACCTTC
CDR3: CASSPTGHGGSGGGYTF

J: TRBJ2-1
length: 13
size: once
V: TRBV5-4
D: -
DNA: TGTGCCAGCAGCTTGGCGGGAGTTAATGAGCAGTTCTTC
CDR3: CASSLAGVNEQFF

J: TRBJ2-1
length: 16
size: -
V: TRBV27
D: TRBD2
DNA: TGTGCCAGCAGTTCCTCGGGACTAGCGGGAGACAATGAGCAGTTCTTC
CDR3: CASSSSGLAGDNEQFF

J: TRBJ2-3
length: 15
size: -
V: TRBV7-2
D: TRBD2
DNA: TGTGCCAGCAAAAAGGCGGCTAGCGGGAGAGATACGCAGTATTTT
CDR3: CASKKAASGRDTQYF

J: TRBJ2-3
length: 15
size: -
V: TRBV5-1
D: -
DNA: TGCGCCAGCAGCTCAGGCCCCAGGGGTACAGATACGCAGTATTTT
CDR3: CASSSGPRGTDTQYF

J: TRBJ1-1
length: 14
size: -
V: TRBV3-1/TRBV3-2
D: -
DNA: TGTGCCAGCAGCCGGGTTGAGGGAACCACTGAAGCTTTCTTT
CDR3: CASSRVEGTTEAFF

J: TRBJ1-5
length: 12
size: -
V: TRBV24-1
D: -
DNA: TGTGCCACGGCGGGGGCGAATCAGCCCCAGCATTTT
CDR3: CATAGANQPQHF

J: TRBJ2-2
length: 11
size: -
V: TRBV6-6
D: -
DNA: TGTGCCAGCAGATTCACAGGGGAGCTGTTTTTT
CDR3: CASRFTGELFF

J: TRBJ1-1
length: 15
size: -
V: TRBV15
D: -
DNA: TGTGCCACCAGCAGGAGTTTCTCGCCGAACACTGAAGCTTTCTTT
CDR3: CATSRSFSPNTEAFF

J: TRBJ1-3
length: 18
size: -
V: TRBV13
D: TRBD1
DNA: TGTGCCAGCAGCTTAAATCTTGGACAGGGGGCATCTGGAAACACCATATATTTT
CDR3: CASSLNLGQGASGNTIYF

J: TRBJ2-1
length: 16
size: -
V: TRBV5-5
D: -
DNA: TGTGCCAGCAGCTTGGCCCCGACAGAGGCCTACAATGAGCAGTTCTTC
CDR3: CASSLAPTEAYNEQFF

J: TRBJ1-5
length: 16
size: -
V: TRBV4-1
D: -
DNA: TGCGCCAGCAGCCCTCGCCAGTACGATAGCAATCAGCCCCAGCATTTT
CDR3: CASSPRQYDSNQPQHF

J: TRBJ1-2
length: 12
size: -
V: TRBV25-1
D: -
DNA: TGTGCCAGCATGAACAGGGAAGATGGCTACACCTTC
CDR3: CASMNREDGYTF

J: TRBJ2-1
length: 14
size: -
V: TRBV2
D: -
DNA: TGTGCCAGCAGTATAGCGGTCTCCTACAATGAGCAGTTCTTC
CDR3: CASSIAVSYNEQFF

J: TRBJ1-1
length: 12
size: -
V: TRBV25-1
D: -
DNA: TGTGCCAGCAGAGATACAGGGATTCAGGCTTTCTTT
CDR3: CASRDTGIQAFF

J: TRBJ1-2
length: 15
size: few
V: TRBV10-3
D: -
DNA: TGTGCCATCAGTCCACAGGGTTCAAGGAACTATGGCTACACCTTC
CDR3: CAISPQGSRNYGYTF

J: TRBJ1-6
length: 15
size: -
V: TRBV19
D: -
DNA: TGTGCCAGTAGGGGGCGGAAAGCACAGAATTCACCCCTCCACTTT
CDR3: CASRGRKAQNSPLHF

J: TRBJ1-3
length: 14
size: -
V: TRBV28
D: -
DNA: TGTGCCAGCAGTCCTATCAGGCTTGGAAACACCATATATTTT
CDR3: CASSPIRLGNTIYF

J: TRBJ1-1
length: 14
size: -
V: TRBV12-5
D: -
DNA: TGTGCTAGTGGTTTGCCCTACGGGGGGACTGAAGCTTTCTTT
CDR3: CASGLPYGGTEAFF

J: TRBJ1-2
length: 14
size: -
V: TRBV2
D: -
DNA: TGTGCCAGCAGTGAAAAGGGGCCCATCTATGGCTACACCTTC
CDR3: CASSEKGPIYGYTF

J: TRBJ1-2
length: 15
size: -
V: TRBV2
D: TRBD1
DNA: TGTGCCAGCAGATCTGGTCTGACAGGGGACGGTGGCTACACCTTC
CDR3: CASRSGLTGDGGYTF

J: TRBJ1-1
length: 15
size: few
V: TRBV9
D: -
DNA: TGTGCCAGCAGCGTAGAAGAGAGGGTGAACACTGAAGCTTTCTTT
CDR3: CASSVEERVNTEAFF

J: TRBJ2-7
length: 13
size: -
V: TRBV5-1
D: -
DNA: TGCGCCAGCAGAGGGGACACCTCCTACGAGCAGTACTTC
CDR3: CASRGDTSYEQYF

J: TRBJ2-6
length: 17
size: -
V: TRBV4-1
D: TRBD1
DNA: TGCGCCAGCAGCAAACCGGGACAGGGGGCCGGGGCCAACGTCCTGACTTTC
CDR3: CASSKPGQGAGANVLTF

J: TRBJ2-2
length: 14
size: -
V: TRBV28
D: -
DNA: TGTGCCAGCTCTGGGGGGGCGCGCACCGGGGAGCTGTTTTTT
CDR3: CASSGGARTGELFF

J: TRBJ1-2
length: 14
size: -
V: TRBV3-1/TRBV3-2
D: -
DNA: TGTGCCAGCAGCCAGGGCAGCCGTATTGGTGGCTACACCTTC
CDR3: CASSQGSRIGGYTF

J: TRBJ1-2
length: 13
size: -
V: TRBV12-3/TRBV12-4
D: -
DNA: TGTGCCAGCAGCCGAGAGCAAAACTATGGCTACACCTTC
CDR3: CASSREQNYGYTF

J: TRBJ2-1
length: 16
size: -
V: TRBV11-2
D: TRBD2
DNA: TGTGCCAGCAGCCTTCCAGGACTAGCCCTTTACAATGAGCAGTTCTTC
CDR3: CASSLPGLALYNEQFF

J: TRBJ2-5
length: 15
size: -
V: TRBV11-2
D: TRBD1
DNA: TGTGCCAGCAGCGCGTCAGGGGGATTGGGGGAGACCCAGTACTTC
CDR3: CASSASGGLGETQYF

J: TRBJ2-1
length: 16
size: once
V: TRBV4-1
D: TRBD2
DNA: TGCGCCAGCAGCCAGATGACTAGCGGATCCTACAATGAGCAGTTCTTC
CDR3: CASSQMTSGSYNEQFF

J: TRBJ1-4
length: 18
size: -
V: TRBV3-1/TRBV3-2
D: -
DNA: TGTGCCAGCAGCCAAGAGGCGGCCTGGTCAGCGAGGCATGAAAAACTGTTTTTT
CDR3: CASSQEAAWSARHEKLFF

J: TRBJ2-3
length: 18
size: -
V: TRBV4-1
D: TRBD2
DNA: TGCGCCAGCAGCCACCTGATGTTGACTAGCGTTAGCACAGATACGCAGTATTTT
CDR3: CASSHLMLTSVSTDTQYF